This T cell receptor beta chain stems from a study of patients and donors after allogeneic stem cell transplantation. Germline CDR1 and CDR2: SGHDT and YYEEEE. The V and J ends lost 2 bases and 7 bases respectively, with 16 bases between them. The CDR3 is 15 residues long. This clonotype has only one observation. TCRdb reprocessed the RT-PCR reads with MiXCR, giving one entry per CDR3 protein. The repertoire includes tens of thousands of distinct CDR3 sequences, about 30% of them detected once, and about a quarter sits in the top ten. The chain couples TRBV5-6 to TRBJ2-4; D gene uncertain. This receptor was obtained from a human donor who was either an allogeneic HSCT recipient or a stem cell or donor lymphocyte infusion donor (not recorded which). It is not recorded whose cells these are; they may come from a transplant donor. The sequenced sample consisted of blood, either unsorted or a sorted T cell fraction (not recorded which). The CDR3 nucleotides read TGTGCCAGCAGCTTTGGTTTAAGTGTGGGGAACATTCAGTACTTC. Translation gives CASSFGLSVGNIQYF.